The next 21 T cell receptor beta chains were all read from a single sample in a study of blood T cell repertoires in COVID-19. Data came from immunoSEQ multiplex PCR; TCRdb stores just in-frame clones and leaves some out. The sample has about 120,000 clones, roughly four fifths seen once; the top ten hold roughly 7.3%. Sequencing was done on a sample of peripheral blood. These receptors were obtained from a human donor in a cohort sampled during active COVID-19.

This clone appeared a single time. This specimen includes other DNA sequences encoding the same CDR3. The V and J genes are TRBV27 and TRBJ2-7; TRBD1 matches at 9 bases. Germline assignment: CDR1 MNHEY and CDR2 SMNVEV (reference sequence). CDR3 length equals 15 residues. V was pared by 2 bases and J by 2 bases, with 4 bases of the junction left unmatched. The CDR3 is CASSLVGQGPYEQYF. DNA for the CDR3: TGTGCCAGCAGTTTAGTGGGACAGGGACCCTACGAGCAGTACTTC.

A few counts support this clone. V and J are TRBV5-1 and TRBJ1-5, with 9 positions matching TRBD1. Germline V gene data show CDR1 as SGHRS and CDR2 as YFSETQ. Germline trimming cut 3 bases from V and 3 bases from J; bases unmatched to any gene: 10. The CDR3 has 17 residues. The CDR3 spells CASSYTLGTGFNQPQHF. The DNA for the CDR3 is TGCGCCAGCAGCTATACCTTGGGGACAGGGTTCAATCAGCCCCAGCATTTT.

CDR3 nucleotide sequence: TGTGCCAGCAGCTACCTCCAGGGGGATTCCTACGAGCAGTACTTC. Translating gives CASSYLQGDSYEQYF. This chain connects TRBV28 to TRBJ2-7; TRBD1 agrees at 7 bases. CDR1 MDHEN and CDR2 SYDVKM come from the germline V gene. After removal of 6 bases from V and 1 base from J, the junction contained 9 bases not matched to a gene. The CDR3 totals 15 residues.

This clone was detected a few times. The V call is TRBV27, the J call TRBJ1-2; D gene uncertain. The germline gives CDR1 MNHEY, CDR2 SMNVEV (reference sequence). CDR3 size: 14 residues. Trimming took off 3 bases at V and 1 base at J, with 9 bases between the two ends. The CDR3 region has the DNA TGTGCCAGCAGTTTGGCCCCAAGTAACTATGGCTACACCTTC. Residues: CASSLAPSNYGYTF.

V and J are TRBV27 and TRBJ2-7; 13 bases agree with TRBD2. J was trimmed by 7 bases and V by 9 bases; bases with no gene match: 6. This CDR3 contains 13 residues. The germline CDR1 and CDR2 sequences are MNHEY and SMNVEV (reference sequence). The DNA for the CDR3 is TGTGCCAGGGGGACTAGCGGGATTAGAGAGCAGTACTTC. Its translation: CARGTSGIREQYF.

This clone was recorded only once. V and J are TRBV5-5 and TRBJ1-5, with 7 bases matching TRBD1. Per germline, CDR1 SGHKS and CDR2 YYEKEE (reference sequence). The CDR3 loop spans 15 amino acids. V shed 1 base, J shed 3 bases, and the junction held 4 bases outside the gene matches. The CDR3 sequence: CASSLFRGSNQPQHF. The CDR3, as DNA: TGTGCCAGCAGCTTGTTCAGGGGGTCCAATCAGCCCCAGCATTTT.

This clone was picked up a small number of times. The chain carries TRBV11-3 and TRBJ2-7; 13 nucleotides match TRBD2. Looked up from germline, CDR1 is SGHNT and CDR2 is YENEEA. There are 16 residues in the CDR3. With 3 bases clipped from V and 6 bases from J, the junction kept 8 bases outside the gene matches. The CDR3 sequence: CASSLVEGLAGREQYF. CDR3 nucleotides: TGTGCCAGCAGCTTGGTTGAGGGACTAGCGGGGCGCGAGCAGTACTTC. Complete variable domain (other parts from reference TRBV11-3 and TRBJ2-7): EAGVVQSPRYKIIEKKQPVAFWCNPISGHNTLYWYLQNLGQGPELLIRYENEEAVDDSQLPKDRFSAERLKGVDSTLKIQPAELGDSAVYLCASSLVEGLAGREQYFGPGTRLTVT.

The chain joins TRBV6-5 to TRBJ2-7; 11 bases map to TRBD2. The CDR3 totals 15 residues. V lost 6 bases, J lost 2 bases, and 6 bases stayed unmatched. Germline V lookup: CDR1 MNHEY, CDR2 SVGAGI. This chain's CDR3 is CASSPTSGRPYEQYF. The CDR3 nucleotides read TGTGCCAGCAGCCCAACTAGCGGGAGACCCTACGAGCAGTACTTC.

The chain combines TRBV3-1 (or the pseudogene TRBV3-2) with TRBJ1-1; TRBD1 might be the D (5 bases). The germline CDR1 and CDR2 sequences are LGHDT and YNNKEL (reference sequence). This CDR3 has 15 residues. The ends were cut back, 2 bases at V and 5 bases at J, with 15 bases in the middle. CDR3 region: CASSQIPAQGTEAFF. Written as DNA, the CDR3 is TGTGCCAGCAGCCAAATTCCAGCCCAGGGAACTGAAGCTTTCTTT.

This chain connects TRBV10-3 to TRBJ2-7; 7 bases line up with TRBD1. CDR1 is ENHRY, CDR2 SYGVKD, per germline. J gave up 7 bases and V 0 bases, and 6 bases lay outside the gene matches. CDR3 size: 14 residues. The CDR3 coding sequence is TGTGCCATCAGTGAGTCAGGGGGCGGTCGGGAGCAGTACTTC. This translates into CAISESGGGREQYF.

The rearrangement joins TRBV28 to TRBJ2-7; D is undetermined. This CDR3 contains 15 residues. Trimming took off 5 bases at V and 1 base at J, with 15 bases between the two ends. Germline loops: CDR1 MDHEN, CDR2 SYDVKM. CDR3: CASSPPYRRSYEQYF. The DNA for the CDR3 is TGTGCCAGCAGTCCCCCCTACCGGCGGTCCTACGAGCAGTACTTC.

The V call is TRBV19, the J call TRBJ2-6; D perhaps matches TRBD1 (6 bases). Germline lookup yields CDR1 LNHDA and CDR2 SQIVND (reference sequence). With 6 bases removed from V and 4 bases from J, the gap between germline ends came to 13 bases. The CDR3 length is 15 residues. The CDR3 protein is CASRPEGVGANVLTF. The CDR3 DNA is TGTGCCAGTAGACCTGAGGGGGTGGGGGCCAACGTCCTGACTTTC.

A single count supports this clone. The chain uses TRBV28 and TRBJ1-2, with 8 bases matching TRBD1. The germline V gene encodes CDR1 MDHEN and CDR2 SYDVKM. The CDR3 loop spans 16 amino acids. V dropped 6 bases and J dropped 13; count of bases not matched to a gene: 22. The CDR3 sequence: CASSLLLGQAYLFLTF. CDR3 nucleotides: TGTGCCAGCAGCTTGCTATTGGGACAGGCCTATCTTTTTCTCACCTTC.

This chain connects TRBV12-3 or TRBV12-4 to TRBJ1-2, with D possibly TRBD1 on 6 matching bases. This CDR3 spans 13 amino acids. Trimming left V 6 bases short and J 7 bases short, with 15 bases between. In DNA, the CDR3 is TGTGCCAGCAGCCCTGGGACATCCATTGGCTACACCTTC. Translation gives CASSPGTSIGYTF.

The rearrangement joins TRBV28 to TRBJ1-5; 11 positions match TRBD1. This CDR3 has 17 residues. V trimming: 6 bases; J trimming: 0 bases; junction bases outside the gene matches: 7. Germline values: CDR1 MDHEN, CDR2 SYDVKM. CDR3 in DNA: TGTGCCAGCAGAACCGGGACAGGGGGAGGTAGCAATCAGCCCCAGCATTTT. It codes for CASRTGTGGGSNQPQHF.

The chain combines TRBV6-2 or TRBV6-3 with TRBJ2-7; 14 bases agree with TRBD2. Germline CDR1 MNHEY, CDR2 SVGEGT. CDR3 length: 18 amino acids. V lost 1 base and J lost 0; bases outside the gene matches: 5. The CDR3 here is CASSYFLGTSGSSYEQYF. CDR3 sequence (DNA): TGTGCCAGCAGTTACTTTTTAGGGACTAGCGGGAGCTCCTACGAGCAGTACTTC.

The CDR3 coding sequence is TGTGCCAGCAGCATAACTAGCGGGGGTTCCTACGAGCAGTACTTC. Protein product: CASSITSGGSYEQYF. V gene TRBV11-2 combines with J gene TRBJ2-7; 11 positions agree with TRBD2. Germline CDR1 and CDR2: SGHAT and FQNNGV. The V and J ends lost 5 bases and 1 base, in that order; junction bases with no gene match: 4. The CDR3 spans 15 residues.

This clone was picked up many times. This CDR3 reads CAWKGRPGTSGNEQYF. As DNA, the CDR3 is TGTGCCTGGAAGGGACGGCCCGGGACTAGCGGGAACGAGCAGTACTTC. The V call is TRBV30, the J call TRBJ2-7; 13 bases map to TRBD2. From germline, CDR1 is GTSNPN and CDR2 SVGIG (reference sequence). V gave up 4 bases and J gave up 5 bases; unmatched junction bases: 11. The CDR3 spans 16 residues.

This clone was picked up one time. This chain uses TRBV5-4 with TRBJ2-7; 8 bases match TRBD1. Germline trimming cut 1 base from V and 5 bases from J; bases unmatched to any gene: 11. The CDR3 has 16 residues. In germline, CDR1 is SGHNT, CDR2 YYREEE (reference sequence). CDR3 in amino acids: CASSLSLGQGPDEQYF. The DNA of the CDR3 is TGTGCCAGCAGCTTGAGCCTAGGACAGGGTCCGGACGAGCAGTACTTC.

The V call is TRBV30, the J call TRBJ2-1; the match to TRBD2 covers 14 bases. The CDR3 loop spans 13 amino acids. Germline CDR1 reads GTSNPN; CDR2 reads SVGIG (reference sequence). V was pared by 5 bases and J by 7 bases, with 1 base of the junction left unmatched. As DNA, the CDR3 is TGTGCCTGGGGGACTAGCGGGAGAAATGAGCAGTTCTTC. Its translation: CAWGTSGRNEQFF.

On this clone: The junction departs from the called germline gene at one end, perhaps through a read error. The gene calls are TRBV5-4 and TRBJ1-1; unclear D gene. The CDR3 is 14 amino acids. CDR1 and CDR2 (germline): SGHNT, YYREEE (reference sequence). The CDR3 nucleotides are TGTGCCAGCAGCAAACTCGTGGTGAACACTAAAGCTTTCTTT. Its translation: CASSKLVVNTKAFF.